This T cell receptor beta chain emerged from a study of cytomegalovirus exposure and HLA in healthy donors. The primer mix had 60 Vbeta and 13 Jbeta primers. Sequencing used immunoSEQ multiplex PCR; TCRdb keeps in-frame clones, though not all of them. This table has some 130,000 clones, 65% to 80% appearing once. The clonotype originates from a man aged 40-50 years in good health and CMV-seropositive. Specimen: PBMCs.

This CDR3 is CASALLASYNEQFF. The CDR3 nucleotides are TGTGCCAGTGCCTTACTAGCCTCCTACAATGAGCAGTTCTTC. This chain links TRBV25-1 with TRBJ2-1, with a tentative D call TRBD2 (6 bases). This CDR3 is built from 14 residues. V lost 9 bases and J lost 0, with 12 bases in between. Germline loops: CDR1 MGHDK, CDR2 SYGVNS.